The T cell receptor (beta chain) described here comes from a study of cytomegalovirus exposure and HLA in healthy donors. The CDR3 has 14 amino acids. Germline V gene lookup returns CDR1 MNHNS and CDR2 SASEGT. Trimming pared 10 bases from V and 2 bases from J, leaving 16 bases between. The PCR employed 60 Vbeta primers together with 13 Jbeta primers. Some clones are missing from TCRdb's copy, which holds only in-frame ones; the method was immunoSEQ multiplex PCR. The top ten hold about 2.4% of the sample, which has 150,000 to 200,000 clones, over 65% seen once. The receptor comes from a man aged 55-75 years in good health and CMV-seronegative. The source material was PBMCs. This chain links TRBV6-1 with TRBJ2-3, with D tentatively TRBD2 (5 bases). CDR3 region: CATFLGSPTDTQYF. The CDR3 nucleotides are TGTGCCACTTTTTTGGGGAGCCCCACAGATACGCAGTATTTT.